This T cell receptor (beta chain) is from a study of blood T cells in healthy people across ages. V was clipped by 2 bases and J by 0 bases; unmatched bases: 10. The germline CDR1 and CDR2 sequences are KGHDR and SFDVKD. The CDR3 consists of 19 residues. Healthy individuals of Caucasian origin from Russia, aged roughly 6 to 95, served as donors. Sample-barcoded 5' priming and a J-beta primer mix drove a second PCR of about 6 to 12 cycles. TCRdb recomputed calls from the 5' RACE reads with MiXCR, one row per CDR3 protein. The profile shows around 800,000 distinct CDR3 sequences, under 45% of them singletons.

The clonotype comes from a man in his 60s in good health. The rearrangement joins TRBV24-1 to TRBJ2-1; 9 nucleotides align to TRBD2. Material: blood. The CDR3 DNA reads TGTGCCACCAGTGATTCTAGCGGGGCCCCCGGAAGCTCCTACAATGAGCAGTTCTTC. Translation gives CATSDSSGAPGSSYNEQFF.